The sequence of this TCR beta chain was determined in a study of shared clonotypes between healthy human individuals. Sequencing used immunoSEQ multiplex PCR; TCRdb keeps in-frame clones, though not all of them. The data hold about 450,000 clones, with around 80% observed a single time. The CDR3 covers 15 residues. Germline assignment: CDR1 SGHRS and CDR2 YFSETQ. Trimming removed 0 bases from V and 4 bases from J, with 8 bases in between. The sequencing sample was made of PBMCs. The rearrangement links TRBV5-1 to TRBJ2-6; D gene unclear. The receptor was isolated from a woman aged 40-49 years in good health. Some clones in this sample may be carry-over from other donors' samples. The CDR3 here is CASSLGPAGANVLTF. CDR3 DNA: TGCGCCAGCAGCTTGGGGCCTGCCGGGGCCAACGTCCTGACTTTC.